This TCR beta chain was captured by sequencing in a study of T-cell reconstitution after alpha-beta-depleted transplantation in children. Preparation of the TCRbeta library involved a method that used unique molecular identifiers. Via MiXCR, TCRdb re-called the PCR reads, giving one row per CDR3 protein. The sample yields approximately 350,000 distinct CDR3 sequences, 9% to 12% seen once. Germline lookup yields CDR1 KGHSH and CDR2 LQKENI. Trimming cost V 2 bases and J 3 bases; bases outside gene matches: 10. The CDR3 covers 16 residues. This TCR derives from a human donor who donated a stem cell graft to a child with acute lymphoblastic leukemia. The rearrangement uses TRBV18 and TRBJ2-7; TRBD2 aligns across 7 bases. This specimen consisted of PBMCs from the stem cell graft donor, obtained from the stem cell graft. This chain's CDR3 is CASSPFEREPLYEQYF. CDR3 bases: TGTGCCAGCTCACCATTTGAGCGGGAACCCCTCTACGAGCAGTACTTC.